Presented here are 2 T cell receptor beta chains from one specimen sequenced in a study of blood T cell repertoires in COVID-19. Repertoires were generated with immunoSEQ multiplex PCR, while TCRdb's copy carries only in-frame clones and drops some. The sample includes 100,000 to 150,000 clones, about 77% of them seen just once. The sample comprised peripheral blood. The receptors stem from a human donor in a cohort sampled during active COVID-19.

The table lists this clone with a count of one. The chain links TRBV4-2 to TRBJ2-2; TRBD1 is a possible D gene (5 bases). CDR3 length: 15 amino acids. The germline V gene encodes CDR1 LGHNA and CDR2 YNFKEQ. V lost 1 base and J lost 0, with 6 bases in between. The CDR3 coding sequence is TGTGCCAGCAGCCAAGTCAGGGCGAACACCGGGGAGCTGTTTTTT. Encoded protein: CASSQVRANTGELFF.

The rearrangement links TRBV6-5 to TRBJ2-1, with a tentative D call TRBD1 (5 bases). The CDR3 has 13 amino acids. CDR1 MNHEY and CDR2 SVGAGI come from the germline V gene. V shed 7 bases and J shed 9 bases, with 16 bases lying between them. CDR3 nucleotide sequence: TGTGCCAGCAACCAGGGTCGGCTCAGTGAGCAGTTCTTC. This sequence encodes CASNQGRLSEQFF.